This entry lists 27 T cell receptor beta chains sequenced from one sample in a study of blood T cell repertoires in COVID-19 (dated by TCRdb to the early 2020s). The library was produced with the immunoSEQ multiplex PCR assay. TCRdb's version of the immuneACCESS table is confined to in-frame rearrangements and falls short of the full clone set. An unresolved V gene accounts for under half of the shortfall where checked; the remainder is of unknown origin. The sample table contains about 220,000 clones; only one count was recorded for roughly 90% of them. Of the sample, 2% to 3% is held by the ten largest clones. The sequenced sample was PBMCs or T cells enriched from blood (not recorded which). Receptors were obtained from a woman aged 25 to 45 with acute COVID-19.

The CDR3: CASSSPEVLSGNTIYF. In DNA, the CDR3 is TGTGCCAGCAGCTCCCCAGAGGTCCTCTCTGGAAACACCATATATTTT. The V gene is TRBV7-9, the J gene TRBJ1-3, with D uncertain. The CDR3 is made up of 16 amino acids. Trimming left V 4 bases short and J 0 bases short, with 13 bases between. Germline assignment: CDR1 SEHNR and CDR2 FQNEAQ (reference sequence).

The J gene is TRBJ1-5, the V gene TRBV5-1; maybe TRBD1 (5 bases). CDR1 is SGHRS and CDR2 is YFSETQ in the germline V gene. V shed 6 bases and J shed 1 base, with 23 bases lying between them. The CDR3 has 18 amino acids. This chain's CDR3 is CASIGGGIQIKSNQPQHF. Written as DNA, the CDR3 is TGCGCCAGCATTGGGGGGGGGATACAGATCAAGAGCAATCAGCCCCAGCATTTT.

CDR3 DNA: TGTGCCGGCCGAGGGGACAGGGAGATCTATGGCTACACCTTC. It specifies CAGRGDREIYGYTF. The V and J genes are TRBV30 and TRBJ1-2; TRBD1 matches at 9 bases. V trimming: 8 bases; J trimming: 4 bases; junction bases outside the gene matches: 11. This CDR3 comprises 14 residues. Germline V gives CDR1 GTSNPN, CDR2 SVGIG (reference sequence).

This rearrangement joins TRBV9 to TRBJ2-1; 15 positions match TRBD2. This CDR3 comprises 18 residues. Germline V gives CDR1 SGDLS, CDR2 YYNGEE. J gave up 4 bases and V 0 bases, and 5 bases lay outside the gene matches. This CDR3 is CASSVGGTSGGFYNEQFF. DNA of the CDR3: TGTGCCAGCAGCGTAGGTGGGACTAGCGGGGGGTTTTACAATGAGCAGTTCTTC.

The chain joins TRBV9 to TRBJ2-3; 7 nucleotides line up with TRBD2. Germline V lookup: CDR1 SGDLS, CDR2 YYNGEE. The length of the CDR3 is 15 residues. V trimming: 3 bases; J trimming: 2 bases; junction bases outside the gene matches: 6. CDR3 DNA sequence: TGTGCCAGCAGCGCTCGCGGGGGACTCACAGATACGCAGTATTTT. Its protein product is CASSARGGLTDTQYF.

This sequence joins TRBV11-2 and TRBJ2-1; 10 positions agree with TRBD2. The CDR3 has 17 amino acids. Looked up from germline, CDR1 is SGHAT and CDR2 is FQNNGV. V lost 4 bases and J lost 7; bases outside the gene matches: 13. The CDR3 DNA sequence: TGTGCCAGCAGCTCCCTCTTCAGCGGGGGGGCTTGGAATGAGCAGTTCTTC. This gives the protein CASSSLFSGGAWNEQFF.

The rearrangement links TRBV19 to TRBJ1-1; a weak D match, TRBD1 (6 bases). The germline CDR1 and CDR2 sequences are LNHDA and SQIVND (reference sequence). The CDR3 totals 16 residues. V lost 5 bases and J 0 bases, leaving 16 bases between the germline ends. This CDR3 is CASSRPGGAVNTEAFF. DNA for the CDR3: TGTGCCAGTAGTCGACCCGGGGGGGCCGTGAACACTGAAGCTTTCTTT.

This clone was observed a few times. This rearrangement joins TRBV5-4 to TRBJ1-1; unclear D gene. CDR3 size: 12 residues. CDR1 is SGHNT, CDR2 YYREEE, per germline (reference sequence). V was trimmed by 0 bases and J by 7 bases, leaving 7 bases between them. This chain's CDR3 is CASSLGGIEAFF. The CDR3 region has the DNA TGTGCCAGCAGCTTGGGCGGTATTGAAGCTTTCTTT.

With regard to this clone: Other nucleotide sequences in the sample specify the same CDR3. V is TRBV2 and J is TRBJ1-5; tentatively, D is TRBD1 (6 bases). CDR3 length: 13 amino acids. The V end lost 5 bases, the J end lost 3 bases, and 8 bases lay between the germline ends. Germline V gene data show CDR1 as SNHLY and CDR2 as FYNNEI. CDR3 amino acids: CASSRDTNQPQHF. In DNA form, the CDR3 reads TGTGCCAGCAGTCGGGACACCAATCAGCCCCAGCATTTT.

This chain uses TRBV7-8 with TRBJ1-5; the match to TRBD1 covers 9 bases. CDR1 SGHVS and CDR2 FQNEAQ come from the germline V gene. CDR3 size: 15 residues. Losses at the gene ends were 4 bases for V and 11 bases for J; bases not matched to a gene: 12. The CDR3 loop reads CASSWGQGRPKSQHF. CDR3 DNA sequence: TGTGCCAGCAGCTGGGGACAGGGCCGCCCAAAGTCCCAGCATTTT. Looking up the rest from reference TRBV7-8 and TRBJ1-5 gives the full variable domain: GAGVSQSPRYKVAKRGQDVALRCDPISGHVSLFWYQQALGQGPEFLTYFQNEAQLDKSGLPSDRFFAERPEGSVSTLKIQRTQQEDSAVYLCASSWGQGRPKSQHFGDGTRLSIL.

This chain's CDR3 is CASSSYRGQGTEAFF. CDR3 nucleotide sequence: TGTGCCAGCAGTTCTTACAGGGGGCAAGGCACTGAAGCTTTCTTT. The chain has TRBV27 and TRBJ1-1, with 9 bases that match TRBD1. Germline loops: CDR1 MNHEY, CDR2 SMNVEV (reference sequence). The CDR3 has 15 amino acids. The V and J ends lost 4 bases and 4 bases, in that order; junction bases with no gene match: 7.

The chain is built from TRBV5-1 and TRBJ1-1; 7 bases are shared with TRBD1. V dropped 4 bases and J dropped 0; count of bases not matched to a gene: 6. This CDR3 comprises 15 residues. Germline V CDR1 and CDR2: SGHRS, YFSETQ. The CDR3 DNA is TGCGCCAGCAGCCCGTCCGACAGGGTGAACACTGAAGCTTTCTTT. Amino acid sequence: CASSPSDRVNTEAFF.

This chain connects TRBV11-2 to TRBJ1-2; D might be TRBD1 (5 bases). The CDR3 length is 15 residues. Germline CDR1 SGHAT, CDR2 FQNNGV. V was shortened by 1 base and J by 6 bases, with 15 bases between the two germline ends. CDR3 in amino acids: CASSLGEGLIDGYTF. The CDR3 DNA follows: TGTGCCAGCAGCTTAGGTGAGGGACTTATAGATGGCTACACCTTC.

The chain joins TRBV29-1 to TRBJ1-1; D uncertain. CDR1 and CDR2 from the germline V gene are SQVTM and ANQGSEA. Deletions cut 6 bases from V and 3 bases from J, with 29 bases between. This CDR3 spans 18 amino acids. This chain's CDR3 is CSVLYSPARWKLDTEAFF. CDR3 sequence (DNA): TGCAGCGTCTTATATTCGCCAGCGCGGTGGAAACTGGACACTGAAGCTTTCTTT.

The gene calls are TRBV5-1 and TRBJ1-4; 7 bases align to TRBD1. The ends lost 2 bases at V and 5 bases at J; junction bases unmatched: 6. CDR3 length: 15 amino acids. The germline CDR1 and CDR2 sequences are SGHRS and YFSETQ. In DNA form, the CDR3 reads TGCGCCAGCAGCTTACAGGGGCTGGGAAATGAAAAACTGTTTTTT. Translated: CASSLQGLGNEKLFF.

The V call is TRBV3-1 (or the pseudogene TRBV3-2), the J call TRBJ2-1; tentative D call: TRBD1 (5 bases). The V gene lost 4 bases and the J gene lost 3 bases, with 16 bases spanning the gap. Germline V gene sequence: CDR1 LGHDT, CDR2 YNNKEL (reference sequence). This CDR3 is 16 amino acids long. The CDR3 DNA reads as TGTGCCAGCAGCCCAGGACACTCCTTAAGCTACAATGAGCAGTTCTTC. Amino acid sequence: CASSPGHSLSYNEQFF.

The rearrangement joins TRBV18 to TRBJ1-2; 7 nucleotides agree with TRBD1. V shed 9 bases, J shed 5 bases, and the junction held 9 bases outside the gene matches. The CDR3 is made up of 13 amino acids. Germline V gene data show CDR1 as KGHSH and CDR2 as LQKENI. Here the CDR3 DNA reads TGTGCCAGTCACCGGGACAGCTCTTATGGCTACACCTTC. Its translation is CASHRDSSYGYTF.

The chain recombines TRBV5-6 with TRBJ2-1, with 11 positions matching TRBD1. CDR1 is SGHDT and CDR2 is YYEEEE in the germline V gene. V lost 2 bases, J lost 4 bases, and 2 bases stayed unmatched. The CDR3 has 15 residues. The CDR3 loop is CASSLGTGGYNEQFF. Here the CDR3 DNA reads TGTGCCAGCAGCTTAGGGACAGGGGGTTACAATGAGCAGTTCTTC.

V is TRBV19 and J is TRBJ2-5, with a weak D call TRBD2 (5 bases). Between the trimmed V and J ends, which lost 5 bases and 4 bases, there was a span of 11 bases. CDR1 and CDR2 (germline): LNHDA, SQIVND (reference sequence). This CDR3 spans 13 amino acids. The CDR3 DNA reads as TGTGCCAGTAGTCCGAGGAGGACAGAGACCCAGTACTTC. Translation: CASSPRRTETQYF.

In this sample, this clone turned up many times. The DNA of the CDR3 is TGTGCCAGCTCACCACGGGAACAGGGGGCAACTGAAGCTTTCTTT. Its translation is CASSPREQGATEAFF. The V and J genes are TRBV18 and TRBJ1-1; 9 bases are a match to TRBD1. This CDR3 spans 15 amino acids. Germline lookup yields CDR1 KGHSH and CDR2 LQKENI. V lost 1 base, J lost 5 bases, and 5 bases stayed unmatched.

V and J are TRBV6-4 and TRBJ1-6; D possibly corresponds to TRBD1 (5 bases). Trimming shortened V by 3 bases and J by 5 bases, and 14 bases separated the two germline ends. Germline assignment: CDR1 MRHNA and CDR2 SNTAGT. This CDR3 spans 16 amino acids. The CDR3 nucleotides are TGTGCCAGCAGTGAGGCGGGACCCCGGAATAATTCACCCCTCCACTTT. Its protein product is CASSEAGPRNNSPLHF.

The rearrangement links TRBV5-1 to TRBJ2-2, with D possibly being TRBD2 (5 bases). Germline V gene data show CDR1 as SGHRS and CDR2 as YFSETQ. V was trimmed by 4 bases and J by 6 bases, leaving 13 bases between them. The CDR3 loop spans 14 amino acids. CDR3 loop: CASSVGPSSGELFF. CDR3 in DNA: TGCGCCAGCAGCGTGGGTCCTAGCTCCGGGGAGCTGTTTTTT.

The gene calls are TRBV4-2 and TRBJ1-6, with a possible D match to TRBD1 (6 bases). CDR3 length equals 16 residues. V shed 1 base and J shed 8 bases, with 15 bases lying between them. From germline, CDR1 is LGHNA and CDR2 YNFKEQ. CDR3 region: CASSQAFQGLDSPLHF. CDR3 DNA sequence: TGTGCCAGCAGCCAAGCATTTCAGGGGCTTGATTCACCCCTCCACTTT.

This rearrangement joins TRBV10-1 to TRBJ1-1; no clear D gene. V was cut by 5 bases and J by 1 base, with 14 bases left in between. Germline V lookup: CDR1 WNHNN, CDR2 SYGVQD (reference sequence). The CDR3 is 15 amino acids. The CDR3 spells CASSSVRGSNTEAFF. The DNA of the CDR3 is TGCGCCAGCAGTTCGGTGAGAGGGTCGAACACTGAAGCTTTCTTT.

The V call is TRBV27, the J call TRBJ1-5; possibly TRBD1 for D (5 bases). The CDR3 runs 14 residues. The V gene's germline CDR1 is MNHEY and CDR2 SMNVEV (reference sequence). V lost 5 bases and J lost 3, with 11 bases in between. This CDR3 reads CASSRGADNQPQHF. The CDR3 bases are TGTGCCAGCAGTCGCGGGGCAGACAATCAGCCCCAGCATTTT.

The rearrangement joins TRBV11-3 to TRBJ1-2; TRBD1 aligns across 7 bases. V shed 5 bases, J shed 4 bases, and the junction held 16 bases outside the gene matches. The CDR3 extends over 17 amino acids. CDR1 SGHNT and CDR2 YENEEA come from the germline V gene. CDR3 in amino acids: CASSPPWCRGHSYGYTF. The DNA for the CDR3 is TGTGCCAGCAGCCCCCCCTGGTGTAGGGGGCATAGCTATGGCTACACCTTC.

This clone was counted once. The genes are TRBV27 and TRBJ1-1; D perhaps matches TRBD1 (5 bases). Germline CDR1 and CDR2: MNHEY and SMNVEV (reference sequence). The V and J ends lost 6 bases and 3 bases respectively, with 8 bases between them. The CDR3 contains 12 residues. CDR3 residues: CASRAGHTEAFF. In DNA form, the CDR3 reads TGTGCCAGCAGAGCAGGGCACACTGAAGCTTTCTTT.